This T cell receptor beta chain was captured in a study of blood T cell repertoires in COVID-19. About the research overall: Spain, Italy and the United States supplied samples that represented acute and convalescent COVID-19. Sample material is recorded as cDNA or gDNA derived from T cells, B-cell-depleted T cells, or PBMCs.

The CDR3 has 13 amino acids. Deletions cut 1 base from V and 4 bases from J, with 6 bases between. TCRdb's table, derived via immunoSEQ multiplex PCR, lists solely in-frame clones and lacks some. Seen here are approximately 170,000 clones, approximately 87% observed once, and the top ten hold roughly 3.3%. This clonotype was obtained from a man between 18 and 29 years old with active or convalescent COVID-19. Source material: peripheral blood. This chain uses TRBV5-3 with TRBJ1-5; D gene ambiguous. TRBV5-3 is treated as an ORF (open reading frame) with a function not yet certain. CDR3 region: CARSLYGNQPQHF. DNA of the CDR3: TGTGCCAGAAGCTTGTACGGGAATCAGCCCCAGCATTTT.